This paragraph reports one TCR beta chain. The method was immunoSEQ multiplex PCR; TCRdb's version includes in-frame clones alone and lacks a portion of them. The sample carries 120,000 or so clones, over 85% recorded once. These data belong to a study of T cell changes during pregnancy in multiple sclerosis. The material sequenced was peripheral blood, taken before pregnancy. The TCR sequence derives from a female donor with multiple sclerosis, enrolled in a pregnancy study.

As DNA, the CDR3 is TGTGCCATCAGTGAAGGGGCTAGCGCGTACGAGCAGTACTTC. This encodes CAISEGASAYEQYF. V gene TRBV10-3 combines with J gene TRBJ2-7, with D perhaps matching TRBD2 (6 bases). The length of the CDR3 is 14 residues. Germline values: CDR1 ENHRY, CDR2 SYGVKD. V shed 3 bases and J shed 4 bases, with 13 bases lying between them.